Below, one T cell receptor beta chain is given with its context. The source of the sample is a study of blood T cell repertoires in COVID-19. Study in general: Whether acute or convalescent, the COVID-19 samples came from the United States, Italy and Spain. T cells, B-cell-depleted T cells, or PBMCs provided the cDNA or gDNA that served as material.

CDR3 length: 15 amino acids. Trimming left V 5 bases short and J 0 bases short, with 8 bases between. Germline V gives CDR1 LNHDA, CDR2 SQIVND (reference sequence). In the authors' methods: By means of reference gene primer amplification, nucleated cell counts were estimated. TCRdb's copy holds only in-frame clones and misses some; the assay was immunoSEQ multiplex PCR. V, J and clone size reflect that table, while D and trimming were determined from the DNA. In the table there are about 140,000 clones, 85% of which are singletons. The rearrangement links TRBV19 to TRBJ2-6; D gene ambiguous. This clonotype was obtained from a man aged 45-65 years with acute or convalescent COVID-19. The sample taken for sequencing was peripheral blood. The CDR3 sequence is CASSLGFSGANVLTF. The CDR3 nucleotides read TGTGCCAGTAGTTTGGGCTTCTCTGGGGCCAACGTCCTGACTTTC.